This TCR beta chain was captured by sequencing in a study of blood T cell repertoires in COVID-19. V gave up 7 bases and J gave up 5 bases, with 9 bases separating them. Germline V gene lookup returns CDR1 SNHLY and CDR2 FYNNEI. This CDR3 contains 13 residues. TCRdb's copy holds only in-frame clones and misses some; the assay was immunoSEQ multiplex PCR. The table has around 470,000 clones, about nine tenths seen once. The chain carries TRBV2 and TRBJ1-6; no firm D call. The sequenced sample was PBMCs or T cells enriched from blood (not recorded which). The TCR was taken from a man aged 18 to 29 who had recovered from COVID-19. CDR3 bases: TGTGCCAGCAAGGAGGGAAATAATTCACCCCTCCACTTT. Its protein product is CASKEGNNSPLHF.